Following are 13 T cell receptor beta chains from one sample sequenced in a study of T cell repertoires in cytomegalovirus infection. MiXCR, applied by TCRdb to the reads, yields one record per CDR3 protein. The table lists approximately 190,000 distinct CDR3 sequences, approximately 28% of them singletons. The sample consisted of PBMCs. Receptors were obtained from a human donor in good health (CMV status not recorded). Some clones in this sample may be carry-over from other donors' samples.

The chain links TRBV19 to TRBJ1-1; 9 nucleotides line up with TRBD1. This CDR3 has 15 amino acids. V lost 3 bases and J lost 11; bases outside the gene matches: 13. Per germline, CDR1 LNHDA and CDR2 SQIVND (reference sequence). CDR3 nucleotide sequence: TGTGCCAGTAGTATTAGCCCCAACAGGGGGCCAGGGGCTTTCTTT. It encodes CASSISPNRGPGAFF.

The V and J genes are TRBV6-2 or TRBV6-3 and TRBJ2-2; D tentatively reads TRBD1 or TRBD2 (6 bases each). Per germline, CDR1 MNHEY and CDR2 SVGEGT. The CDR3 sequence is 16 residues long. Trimming pared 2 bases from V and 3 bases from J, leaving 13 bases between. The CDR3: CASSYGSGADTGELFF. The CDR3 bases are TGTGCCAGCAGTTACGGGTCGGGGGCGGACACCGGGGAGCTGTTTTTT.

This clonotype appeared a few times. V usage is TRBV29-1 and J usage is TRBJ2-2; tentative D call: TRBD2 (6 bases). V lost 4 bases and J lost 5, with 11 bases in between. Germline CDR1 is SQVTM and CDR2 is ANQGSEA. The CDR3 has 13 amino acids. The CDR3 DNA reads TGCAGCGTTGGCACTAGCCGGACCGGGGAGCTGTTTTTT. This codes for CSVGTSRTGELFF.

A few counts support this clonotype. The chain has TRBV4-1 and TRBJ1-2; 9 nucleotides line up with TRBD1. V dropped 5 bases and J dropped 0; count of bases not matched to a gene: 7. The germline gives CDR1 MGHRA, CDR2 YSYEKL. There are 16 residues in the CDR3. In nucleotides, the CDR3 is TGCGCCAGCAGCACCCGGACAGGGGAGTCTAACTATGGCTACACCTTC. The encoded protein is CASSTRTGESNYGYTF.

The sample holds many counts of this clonotype. The chain couples TRBV7-2 to TRBJ1-5; 7 nucleotides match TRBD1. The CDR3 contains 14 residues. CDR1 is SGHTA and CDR2 is FQGNSA in the germline V gene. Germline trimming cut 5 bases from V and 5 bases from J; bases unmatched to any gene: 6. Here the CDR3 reads CASSERTGDQPQHF. CDR3 sequence (DNA): TGTGCCAGCAGCGAACGAACAGGGGATCAGCCCCAGCATTTT.

The gene calls are TRBV9 and TRBJ2-3; D may be TRBD1 (5 bases). This CDR3 has 12 residues. In germline, CDR1 is SGDLS, CDR2 YYNGEE. V shed 5 bases and J shed 3 bases, with 7 bases lying between them. CDR3 sequence: CASRTETDTQYF. The CDR3, as DNA: TGTGCCAGCAGGACAGAAACAGATACGCAGTATTTT. Full variable domain (remainder filled in from reference TRBV9 and TRBJ2-3): DSGVTQTPKHLITATGQRVTLRCSPRSGDLSVYWYQQSLDQGLQFLIQYYNGEERAKGNILERFSAQQFPDLHSELNLSSLELGDSALYFCASRTETDTQYFGPGTRLTVL.

This clonotype occurred a few times. This chain links TRBV12-3 or TRBV12-4 with TRBJ2-7, with unresolved D. V was shortened by 2 bases and J by 2 bases, with 7 bases between the two germline ends. CDR3 size: 13 residues. As DNA, the CDR3 is TGTGCCAGCAGTTTAAACGGAGCCTACGAGCAGTACTTC. Its translation is CASSLNGAYEQYF.

The gene calls are TRBV6-5 and TRBJ1-5, with D possibly TRBD1 on 5 matching bases. The germline gives CDR1 MNHEY, CDR2 SVGAGI. This CDR3 comprises 15 residues. V lost 7 bases, J lost 1 base, and 14 bases lay in between. The chain's CDR3 is CASKEAGGSNQPQHF. DNA for the CDR3: TGTGCCAGCAAAGAAGCGGGGGGGAGCAATCAGCCCCAGCATTTT.

This clonotype was detected only a few times. V and J are TRBV6-5 and TRBJ1-2; D is unclear. Germline CDR1 and CDR2: MNHEY and SVGAGI. The ends were cut back, 7 bases at V and 6 bases at J, with 15 bases in the middle. This CDR3 spans 13 amino acids. CDR3 region: CASTNGQENGYTF. CDR3 nucleotides: TGTGCCAGCACTAACGGGCAGGAGAATGGCTACACCTTC.

This clonotype was seen a handful of times. The chain links TRBV2 to TRBJ2-7; 10 nucleotides align to TRBD1. Germline assignment: CDR1 SNHLY and CDR2 FYNNEI. Trimming at V came to 5 bases and at J to 1 base, leaving 5 bases not matched to a gene. This CDR3 spans 15 amino acids. This CDR3 is CASSFDRGQSYEQYF. CDR3 in DNA: TGTGCCAGCAGTTTTGACAGGGGGCAGTCCTACGAGCAGTACTTC.

The sample holds many counts of this clonotype. The chain joins TRBV7-2 to TRBJ2-7; TRBD2 agrees at 14 bases. The CDR3 is 16 amino acids. Germline V CDR1 and CDR2: SGHTA, FQGNSA. Trimming cost V 4 bases and J 0 bases; bases outside gene matches: 2. The CDR3 sequence is CASSWGLAGASYEQYF. The CDR3, as DNA: TGTGCCAGCAGCTGGGGACTAGCGGGGGCCTCCTACGAGCAGTACTTC. Looking up the rest from reference TRBV7-2 and TRBJ2-7 gives the full variable domain: GAGVSQSPSNKVTEKGKDVELRCDPISGHTALYWYRQSLGQGLEFLIYFQGNSAPDKSGLPSDRFSAERTGGSVSTLTIQRTQQEDSAVYLCASSWGLAGASYEQYFGPGTRLTVT.

Comments on this clonotype: The junction differs from germline at one of its ends, possibly a read error. The chain carries TRBV5-4 and TRBJ2-1; D gene uncertain. This CDR3 spans 15 amino acids. CDR1 SGHNT and CDR2 YYREEE come from the germline V gene (reference sequence). In DNA form, the CDR3 reads TGTGCCATCAGCTTGGACGGAGTCTCCTACAATGAGCAGTTCTTC. Encoded protein: CAISLDGVSYNEQFF.

V gene TRBV4-2 combines with J gene TRBJ2-3, with D perhaps TRBD2 (5 bases). The germline gives CDR1 LGHNA, CDR2 YNFKEQ. V was cut by 0 bases and J by 1 base, with 5 bases left in between. The CDR3 sequence is 14 residues long. The CDR3 DNA sequence: TGTGCCAGCAGCCAAGAGAGGGGCACAGATACGCAGTATTTT. Translating it yields CASSQERGTDTQYF.